The T cell receptor beta chain under discussion was sequenced for a study of OX40 agonist ivuxolimab in advanced cancers. The study in broad terms: The costimulatory receptor OX40 (CD134) was targeted by ivuxolimab, a fully human IgG2 agonistic monoclonal antibody. Intravenous ivuxolimab was administered to patients every 2 weeks at six dose levels: 0.01, 0.1, 0.3, 1.5, 3 and 10 mg/kg. Among the roughly 52 dose-escalation patients, about 19 had hepatocellular carcinoma, 15 or so melanoma, 9 renal cell carcinoma and 9 head and neck cancer. In the dose-escalation cohort, approximately 82% of patients were male, and the mean age was roughly 60 years with a range of roughly 20 to 85. Prior anti-PD-1, anti-PD-L1 or anti-CTLA-4 therapy was permitted, and 40% to 50% of dose-escalation patients had received checkpoint inhibitors. Three dose-escalation patients achieved partial responses, one with hepatocellular carcinoma and two with cutaneous melanoma. Peripheral TCRbeta sequencing was intended to test whether TCR sequence diversity was altered and clonal T-cell expansion was caused by ivuxolimab. The paper covers the monotherapy dose-escalation part of the phase I ivuxolimab trial, which included N ≈ 57 patients.

In the germline V gene, CDR1 corresponds to SGDLS and CDR2 to YYNGEE. The CDR3 spans 15 residues, from the cysteine through the phenylalanine. Just CDR3 DNA is preserved here, 45 bases in frame from base 1. V is pared back by 4 bases and J by 7 bases, with 15 bases lying between the germline termini. What the study reported, not specific to this receptor: Low levels of normalized T-cell clonal expansion were also seen in some patients who did not respond. After ivuxolimab, CD8+ T cells had more expanded clones than CD4+ T cells on average. In the 0.1-3.0 mg/kg groups, partial responders were among the patients with the lowest normalized peripheral clonal expansion, particularly in CD8+ T cells. The antigen specificity of the clonally expanded peripheral T cells was not determined. At doses of 0.1 to 3.0 mg/kg, clonal expansion of both CD4+ and CD8+ blood T cells was observed from baseline to week 6.

This clone appeared a single time. No antigen is known for it. Base qualities are not at hand, and no much larger clone is one base apart. The trial excluded patients who had a history of autoimmune disease or who were on systemic immunosuppression. Peripheral blood for TCR sequencing was collected from all dose cohorts at baseline, on cycle 4 day 1, and on cycle 7 day 1. Samples were obtained from an open-label, multicenter, first-in-human phase I dose-escalation trial of ivuxolimab. Adults with locally advanced or metastatic melanoma, renal cell carcinoma, hepatocellular carcinoma or head and neck squamous cell carcinoma were enrolled in the trial. CD4+ and CD8+ T cells were sorted separately from peripheral blood before TCR sequencing. To sequence the TCRbeta CDR3 region, genomic DNA was isolated from the sorted cells. TCRbeta CDR3 regions were sequenced using the immunoSEQ Assay. TCRdb mirrors the immuneACCESS table, restricted to in-frame sequences. Some clones are absent from its copies; in checked studies, under half trace to an unresolved V gene, and the reason for the others is unknown. In this sample the table shows about 99,000 clones, roughly 94% of which occur a single time. The ten top clones hold roughly 0.17% of the sample.

The sequence joins TRBV9 to TRBJ1-6, with an unclear D gene assignment. The TCR was taken from an adult with an advanced solid tumor such as melanoma, head and neck, liver or kidney cancer. The sample in question was CD4+ or CD8+ T cells sorted from blood, obtained in a trial of the OX40 agonist ivuxolimab. The CDR3 region: CASSPRTTHNSPLHF. The DNA reads as follows: TGTGCCAGCAGCCCCCGGACGACCCACAATTCACCCCTCCACTTT.